One and the same sample provided the 30 T cell receptor beta chains below, sequenced in a study of blood T cell repertoires in COVID-19. TCRdb's copy holds only in-frame clones and misses some; the assay was immunoSEQ multiplex PCR. The table includes around 240,000 clones, roughly 86% detected once. Sequenced input: peripheral blood. The receptor set was obtained from a young woman who had recovered from COVID-19.

This clone has a handful of counts. The genes are TRBV29-1 and TRBJ2-7; tentatively, D is TRBD1 (5 bases). Germline V gene lookup returns CDR1 SQVTM and CDR2 ANQGSEA. The CDR3 covers 11 residues. V was trimmed by 7 bases and J by 5 bases, leaving 12 bases between them. The CDR3 spells CSGVSGHEQYF. CDR3 sequence (DNA): TGCAGCGGGGTGTCAGGGCACGAGCAGTACTTC.

This clone was seen only a few times. The chain combines TRBV15 with TRBJ2-7, with TRBD1 as a possible D gene (6 bases). With 0 bases removed from V and 0 bases from J, the gap between germline ends came to 12 bases. Germline V CDR1 and CDR2: LNHNV, YYDKDF (reference sequence). The CDR3 runs to 16 residues. The CDR3 sequence: CATSRDRRTASYEQYF. The CDR3 coding sequence is TGTGCCACCAGCAGAGATCGTCGGACAGCCTCCTACGAGCAGTACTTC. Full variable domain (remainder filled in from reference TRBV15 and TRBJ2-7): DAMVIQNPRYQVTQFGKPVTLSCSQTLNHNVMYWYQQKSSQAPKLLFHYYDKDFNNEADTPDNFQSRRPNTSFCFLDIRSPGLGDTAMYLCATSRDRRTASYEQYFGPGTRLTVT.

The rearrangement joins TRBV20-1 to TRBJ1-2, with D possibly TRBD1 on 5 matching bases. Germline loops: CDR1 DFQATT, CDR2 SNEGSKA (reference sequence). This CDR3 is built from 9 residues. Trimming removed 5 bases from V and 13 bases from J, with 11 bases in between. CDR3 sequence: CSAGAIGTF. DNA for the CDR3: TGCAGTGCTGGGGCCATCGGCACCTTC.

The chain couples TRBV9 to TRBJ2-5; 8 bases align to TRBD1. The V gene end was trimmed by 4 bases and the J gene end by 5 bases; junction bases not matched to a gene: 10. This CDR3 is built from 15 residues. Germline V gene sequence: CDR1 SGDLS, CDR2 YYNGEE. The DNA of the CDR3 is TGTGCCAGCAGCCCTCAGGGGGCCCTGAGGGAGACCCAGTACTTC. Protein sequence: CASSPQGALRETQYF.

The J gene is TRBJ1-1, the V gene TRBV19, with D possibly being TRBD1 (6 bases). CDR3 length equals 17 residues. V lost 5 bases and J lost 4, with 23 bases in between. Germline CDR1 is LNHDA and CDR2 is SQIVND (reference sequence). The CDR3 DNA reads as TGTGCCAGTAGTTTGGGGGCGCAGGGTAGGGTGGGCACTGAAGCTTTCTTT. Amino acids: CASSLGAQGRVGTEAFF.

As regards this clone: The junction differs from germline at one of its ends, possibly a read error. The chain couples TRBV7-6 to TRBJ1-4; 10 bases line up with TRBD1. CDR3 length: 15 residues. In germline, CDR1 is SGHVS, CDR2 FNYEAQ. CDR3 coding DNA: TGTGCCAGCAGCTCGACCGGGACAGGGGATGAGAAACTGTTTTTT. This translates into CASSSTGTGDEKLFF.

CDR3 protein: CASSQADRAEETQYF. The CDR3 DNA sequence: TGTGCCAGCAGCCAAGCCGACAGGGCCGAAGAGACCCAGTACTTC. The gene calls are TRBV3-1 (or the pseudogene TRBV3-2) and TRBJ2-5; 7 nucleotides align to TRBD1. The CDR3 has 15 amino acids. Losses at the gene ends were 1 base for V and 3 bases for J; bases not matched to a gene: 5. Germline-derived CDR1 and CDR2 are LGHDT and YNNKEL (reference sequence).

This clone was detected only once. J is TRBJ2-1 and V is TRBV2; weak D call: TRBD2 (6 bases). The length of the CDR3 is 15 residues. In germline, CDR1 is SNHLY, CDR2 FYNNEI. V was cut by 6 bases and J by 3 bases, with 15 bases left in between. The CDR3 DNA sequence: TGTGCCAGCAGCACGACTAGAAACGACTACAATGAGCAGTTCTTC. Translating gives CASSTTRNDYNEQFF.

This chain uses TRBV4-2 with TRBJ2-7; possible D gene TRBD2, 6 bases. CDR1 is LGHNA, CDR2 YNFKEQ, per germline. Trimming removed 2 bases at V and 2 bases at J, with 10 bases between. The CDR3 totals 14 residues. CDR3: CASSQQDYTYEQYF. Here the CDR3 DNA reads TGTGCCAGCAGCCAACAGGACTATACCTACGAGCAGTACTTC.

V gene TRBV5-1 combines with J gene TRBJ2-2; 10 bases map to TRBD1. In germline, CDR1 is SGHRS, CDR2 YFSETQ. The CDR3 sequence is 14 residues long. V gave up 4 bases and J gave up 6 bases; unmatched junction bases: 3. Written as DNA, the CDR3 is TGCGCCAGCAGCCCCGGGACAGGGGCCGGGGAGCTGTTTTTT. Encoded protein: CASSPGTGAGELFF. Based on the CDR3 plus reference TRBV5-1 and TRBJ2-2, the full variable domain is KAGVTQTPRYLIKTRGQQVTLSCSPISGHRSVSWYQQTPGQGLQFLFEYFSETQRNKGNFPGRFSGRQFSNSRSEMNVSTLELGDSALYLCASSPGTGAGELFFGEGSRLTVL.

The J gene is TRBJ1-6, the V gene TRBV10-2; possible D gene TRBD1, 6 bases. The germline V and J ends were trimmed by 6 bases and 6 bases, with 6 bases remaining between them. Germline CDR1 is WSHSY and CDR2 is SAAADI. There are 12 residues in the CDR3. The chain's CDR3 is CASRQGNSPLHF. CDR3 nucleotide sequence: TGCGCCAGCAGACAGGGTAATTCACCCCTCCACTTT.

The chain is built from TRBV19 and TRBJ2-3; 10 positions match TRBD2. CDR3 length: 17 residues. Germline values: CDR1 LNHDA, CDR2 SQIVND (reference sequence). V lost 3 bases, J lost 4 bases, and 10 bases stayed unmatched. The CDR3 DNA reads as TGTGCCAGTAGTATCCTAGCGGGGGCTCCCTTGGCAGATACGCAGTATTTT. This sequence encodes CASSILAGAPLADTQYF.

The rearrangement joins TRBV19 to TRBJ2-2; TRBD2 matches 8 bases. In germline, CDR1 is LNHDA, CDR2 SQIVND (reference sequence). The CDR3 runs 15 residues. V gave up 6 bases and J gave up 1 base; unmatched junction bases: 4. The CDR3 reads CASSVAGLNTGELFF. The CDR3 DNA is TGTGCCAGTAGCGTAGCGGGACTGAACACCGGGGAGCTGTTTTTT.

The V and J genes are TRBV2 and TRBJ2-7; possibly TRBD2 for D (6 bases). With 0 bases removed from V and 0 bases from J, the gap between germline ends came to 12 bases. CDR1 SNHLY and CDR2 FYNNEI come from the germline V gene. The CDR3 has 16 residues. The DNA of the CDR3 is TGTGCCAGCAGTGAAGCGCGGGGCAGGAGCTCCTACGAGCAGTACTTC. Residues: CASSEARGRSSYEQYF.

The rearrangement uses TRBV2 and TRBJ1-4; TRBD1 might be the D (6 bases). Trimming left V 11 bases short and J 3 bases short, with 19 bases between. The CDR3 loop spans 15 amino acids. Germline values: CDR1 SNHLY, CDR2 FYNNEI. Here the CDR3 reads CASRGGDRANEKLFF. CDR3 in DNA: TGTGCCTCCCGAGGGGGAGATCGCGCTAATGAAAAACTGTTTTTT.

Concerning this clone itself: A read error may produce the germline difference seen at one junction end. The gene calls are TRBV13 and TRBJ2-5, with a possible D match to TRBD1 (6 bases). The CDR3 runs to 14 residues. CDR1 and CDR2 from the germline V gene are PRHDT and FYEKMQ (reference sequence). The CDR3 here is CASSLGGVQETQYF. CDR3 DNA: TGTGCCAGCAGCCTAGGGGGAGTCCAAGAGACCCAGTACTTC.

This clone was observed a single time. This chain uses TRBV5-8 with TRBJ2-1; 11 nucleotides agree with TRBD1. The J segment lost 2 bases and the V segment lost 4 bases, leaving 2 bases of the junction unmatched. Germline-derived CDR1 and CDR2 are SGHTS and YDEGEE. The CDR3 length is 15 residues. The CDR3 DNA is TGTGCCAGCAGCAGGACAGGGGGCGCCTACAATGAGCAGTTCTTC. It codes for CASSRTGGAYNEQFF.

CDR3 in DNA: TGTGCCAGCAGCTTAGTTACGGGGGGCCCAGATACGCAGTATTTT. Its translation: CASSLVTGGPDTQYF. The chain has TRBV5-4 and TRBJ2-3; D is possibly TRBD2 (7 bases). Trimming cost V 2 bases and J 4 bases, with 14 bases left between them. Germline-derived CDR1 and CDR2 are SGHNT and YYREEE (reference sequence). The length of the CDR3 is 15 residues.

The CDR3 reads CASSPTGAGEKLFF. The CDR3 bases are TGTGCCAGCAGCCCGACAGGGGCCGGTGAAAAACTGTTTTTT. The rearrangement joins TRBV9 to TRBJ1-4, with 8 bases lining up with TRBD1. In germline, CDR1 is SGDLS, CDR2 YYNGEE. Germline trimming cut 4 bases from V and 7 bases from J; bases unmatched to any gene: 6. The CDR3 sequence is 14 residues long.

The chain uses TRBV5-1 and TRBJ2-7, with 8 bases aligning to TRBD1. V shed 4 bases, J shed 3 bases, and the junction held 9 bases outside the gene matches. The CDR3 has 15 amino acids. Germline V CDR1 and CDR2: SGHRS, YFSETQ. The CDR3 DNA reads as TGCGCCAGCAGCGCCTGGGACAGGACCAGCTACGAGCAGTACTTC. This translates into CASSAWDRTSYEQYF.

The rearrangement uses TRBV11-2 and TRBJ2-7; 10 bases match TRBD1. V shed 1 base, J shed 4 bases, and the junction held 4 bases outside the gene matches. The germline gives CDR1 SGHAT, CDR2 FQNNGV. The CDR3 extends over 15 amino acids. The DNA of the CDR3 is TGTGCCAGCAGCTTAGGGACAGGGGGTAATTACGAGCAGTACTTC. Amino acids: CASSLGTGGNYEQYF.

The chain couples TRBV5-4 to TRBJ2-1; possible D gene TRBD1, 6 bases. Germline CDR1 reads SGHNT; CDR2 reads YYREEE (reference sequence). Deletions cut 4 bases from V and 1 base from J, with 18 bases between. The CDR3 is 17 residues long. CDR3 DNA sequence: TGTGCCAGCAGCCCTGGGGACATAGGAATTTCCTACAATGAGCAGTTCTTC. Its protein is CASSPGDIGISYNEQFF.

The chain combines TRBV5-5 with TRBJ2-5; unclear D gene. Per germline, CDR1 SGHKS and CDR2 YYEKEE (reference sequence). Trimming pared 2 bases from V and 5 bases from J, leaving 10 bases between. The CDR3 is 13 amino acids. DNA for the CDR3: TGTGCCAGCAGCTTCCGACCTAGGGAGACCCAGTACTTC. It encodes CASSFRPRETQYF.

The J gene is TRBJ2-1, the V gene TRBV2; D might be TRBD2 (6 bases). V lost 6 bases to trimming and J lost 4 bases, with 10 bases between them. The CDR3 covers 13 residues. Per the germline V gene, CDR1 is SNHLY and CDR2 is FYNNEI. CDR3 nucleotide sequence: TGTGCCAGCAGACTAGCACTATACAATGAGCAGTTCTTC. Translation: CASRLALYNEQFF.

The gene calls are TRBV12-3 or TRBV12-4 and TRBJ2-3; D unresolved. The length of the CDR3 is 11 residues. Trimming removed 8 bases from V and 5 bases from J, with 8 bases in between. CDR3 in amino acids: CASSLGDTQYF. DNA of the CDR3: TGTGCCAGCTCACTTGGAGATACGCAGTATTTT.

The V and J genes are TRBV2 and TRBJ2-1, with 12 nucleotides matching TRBD2. After removal of 4 bases from V and 8 bases from J, the junction contained 0 bases not matched to a gene. The CDR3 covers 13 residues. The germline V gene has CDR1 SNHLY and CDR2 FYNNEI. In DNA form, the CDR3 reads TGTGCCAGCAGTGGACTAGCGGGGGATGAGCAGTTCTTC. Its translation: CASSGLAGDEQFF.

V is TRBV5-4 and J is TRBJ2-7; D is uncertain. The V and J ends lost 0 bases and 3 bases respectively, with 10 bases between them. CDR3 size: 14 residues. Germline CDR1 is SGHNT and CDR2 is YYREEE (reference sequence). CDR3 in DNA: TGTGCCAGCAGCTTGGACGCAGAAATCTACGAGCAGTACTTC. Protein sequence: CASSLDAEIYEQYF.

The chain employs TRBV5-6 and TRBJ1-1; 9 bases fit TRBD1. J gave up 5 bases and V 0 bases, and 2 bases lay outside the gene matches. Per germline, CDR1 SGHDT and CDR2 YYEEEE. The CDR3 runs to 14 residues. This chain's CDR3 is CASSLVTGGTEAFF. The CDR3 DNA sequence: TGTGCCAGCAGCTTGGTGACAGGGGGTACTGAAGCTTTCTTT.

This clone was picked up a small number of times. V gene TRBV5-1 combines with J gene TRBJ1-6; 8 bases match TRBD1. The CDR3 is 17 residues long. Losses at the gene ends were 0 bases for V and 10 bases for J; bases not matched to a gene: 12. CDR1 is SGHRS and CDR2 is YFSETQ in the germline V gene. The CDR3 reads CASSLVVGGQASSPLHF. In nucleotides, the CDR3 is TGCGCCAGCAGCTTGGTGGTTGGGGGACAGGCCTCCTCACCCCTCCACTTT.

The rearrangement links TRBV7-2 to TRBJ2-7; D gene unclear. V was cut by 3 bases and J by 4 bases, with 4 bases left in between. The germline CDR1 and CDR2 sequences are SGHTA and FQGNSA. The CDR3 totals 11 residues. This CDR3 reads CASSLEYEQYF. The CDR3 DNA follows: TGTGCCAGCAGCTTGGAGTACGAGCAGTACTTC.